One sample yielded the 25 T cell receptor beta chains listed below, sequenced in a study of cytomegalovirus exposure and HLA in healthy donors. The PCR contained 60 Vbeta and 13 Jbeta primers. TCRdb keeps only in-frame clones here, not all; method: immunoSEQ multiplex PCR. The sample includes fewer than 180,000 clones, approximately 85% of them seen just once. Sequencing was performed on PBMCs. The receptor source for this set is a man aged 45-60 years in good health and CMV-seropositive.

V and J are TRBV2 and TRBJ2-5; TRBD2 aligns across 7 bases. The J call may be incorrect, as the DNA end agrees better with TRBJ2-7. The CDR3 totals 13 residues. Per germline, CDR1 SNHLY and CDR2 FYNNEI. The CDR3 sequence is CASLFTGGYEQYF. The CDR3 coding sequence is TGTGCCAGCTTATTTACGGGAGGCTACGAGCAGTACTTC.

The V and J genes are TRBV9 and TRBJ1-2, with 8 bases identical to TRBD1. V dropped 3 bases and J dropped 0; count of bases not matched to a gene: 1. The length of the CDR3 is 14 residues. CDR1 is SGDLS and CDR2 is YYNGEE in the germline V gene. The DNA for the CDR3 is TGTGCCAGCAGCGCGGACAGGGCTAACTATGGCTACACCTTC. This codes for CASSADRANYGYTF.

The rearrangement uses TRBV18 and TRBJ1-1; D gene uncertain. This CDR3 is 14 amino acids long. Germline CDR1 KGHSH, CDR2 LQKENI. The V end lost 3 bases, the J end lost 2 bases, and 10 bases lay between the germline ends. The CDR3 here is CASSPSGSNTEAFF. Written as DNA, the CDR3 is TGTGCCAGCTCACCGTCCGGGAGCAACACTGAAGCTTTCTTT.

The chain links TRBV25-1 to TRBJ2-3; D uncertain. V lost 3 bases and J lost 4, with 11 bases in between. CDR1 and CDR2 from the germline V gene are MGHDK and SYGVNS. This CDR3 contains 14 residues. In DNA, the CDR3 is TGTGCCAGCAGTGACCGGGTACTCCCAGATACGCAGTATTTT. Protein sequence: CASSDRVLPDTQYF.

This rearrangement joins TRBV28 to TRBJ2-3, with 8 nucleotides matching TRBD1. This CDR3 region has 15 residues. Trimming at V came to 6 bases and at J to 4 bases, leaving 9 bases not matched to a gene. Germline assignment: CDR1 MDHEN and CDR2 SYDVKM. CDR3 in DNA: TGTGCCAGCAGCGCCTCCGGACAGGGCTCAGATACGCAGTATTTT. Its protein product is CASSASGQGSDTQYF.

This clone showed up just once. The chain has TRBV11-2 and TRBJ2-3, with 10 bases lining up with TRBD1. Germline values: CDR1 SGHAT, CDR2 FQNNGV. The J segment lost 4 bases and the V segment lost 0 bases, leaving 4 bases of the junction unmatched. The CDR3 has 16 residues. CDR3 loop: CASSLDYGTGADTQYF. The CDR3 nucleotides read TGTGCCAGCAGCTTAGATTACGGGACAGGGGCAGATACGCAGTATTTT.

V is TRBV1 and J is TRBJ1-2; the DNA was not used to check the table's D call, TRBD1. TRBV1 is a known pseudogene. This CDR3 contains 15 residues. The CDR3 bases are TGCACCAGCAGCCAACTGGGACAGGGGGCCTATGGCTACACCTTC. Protein: CTSSQLGQGAYGYTF.

Points on this clone: This sample includes further DNA sequences coding for the same CDR3. V is TRBV5-4 and J is TRBJ1-1, with D possibly matching TRBD1 (5 bases). V was clipped by 3 bases and J by 5 bases, with 11 bases between them. The CDR3 runs 13 residues. The germline V gene has CDR1 SGHNT and CDR2 YYREEE (reference sequence). The CDR3 here is CASSYDRNTEAFF. As DNA, the CDR3 is TGTGCCAGCAGCTATGACAGAAATACTGAAGCTTTCTTT.

The genes are TRBV9 and TRBJ2-3; 14 nucleotides line up with TRBD2. The CDR3 is 16 residues long. Germline CDR1 is SGDLS and CDR2 is YYNGEE. V was clipped by 0 bases and J by 4 bases; unmatched bases: 1. The CDR3 loop reads CASSVGLAGGPDTQYF. The CDR3 DNA reads as TGTGCCAGCAGCGTAGGACTAGCGGGAGGGCCAGATACGCAGTATTTT.

V and J are TRBV5-6 and TRBJ2-5, with 12 positions matching TRBD2. This CDR3 has 13 residues. Germline V gene data show CDR1 as SGHDT and CDR2 as YYEEEE. The J segment lost 12 bases and the V segment lost 2 bases, leaving 5 bases of the junction unmatched. CDR3 region: CASSFSSGRAEYF. DNA for the CDR3: TGTGCCAGCAGCTTTTCTAGCGGGAGGGCTGAGTACTTC.

The CDR3 sequence is CASSVRPDNEQFF. In nucleotides, the CDR3 is TGTGCCAGCAGCGTGAGGCCAGACAATGAGCAGTTCTTC. The gene calls are TRBV9 and TRBJ2-1, with no clear D. The CDR3 is made up of 13 amino acids. Deletions cut 2 bases from V and 5 bases from J, with 8 bases between. Looked up from germline, CDR1 is SGDLS and CDR2 is YYNGEE.

This clone was detected only a few times. The J gene is TRBJ2-1, the V gene TRBV7-9, with 7 bases that match TRBD1. Unmatched junction bases numbered 5, after V lost 0 bases and J lost 3 bases. Germline assignment: CDR1 SEHNR and CDR2 FQNEAQ (reference sequence). The CDR3 is 16 amino acids. CDR3 nucleotides: TGTGCCAGCAGCTTAGCGGGGACAGACCTCTACAATGAGCAGTTCTTC. It yields the protein CASSLAGTDLYNEQFF.

The chain's CDR3 is CASSKAGASGRLNEQFF. CDR3 nucleotide sequence: TGTGCCAGCAGCAAAGCGGGGGCAAGCGGGAGACTGAATGAGCAGTTCTTC. The V and J genes are TRBV7-8 and TRBJ2-1; 8 bases are shared with TRBD2. Looked up from germline, CDR1 is SGHVS and CDR2 is FQNEAQ. The J segment lost 7 bases and the V segment lost 5 bases, leaving 16 bases of the junction unmatched. This CDR3 region has 17 residues.

The chain combines TRBV15 with TRBJ2-3; D is unresolved. The length of the CDR3 is 16 residues. Deletions cut 4 bases from V and 5 bases from J, with 19 bases between. The germline gives CDR1 LNHNV, CDR2 YYDKDF (reference sequence). The CDR3 bases are TGTGCCACCAGCACAAGTAACTGGTATCCGGGAGATACGCAGTATTTT. It specifies CATSTSNWYPGDTQYF.

V usage is TRBV11-2 and J usage is TRBJ2-1, with 10 positions matching TRBD2. Germline V gives CDR1 SGHAT, CDR2 FQNNGV. The V segment lost 6 bases and the J segment 4 bases; nucleotides outside the gene matches: 6. The CDR3 contains 15 residues. Here the CDR3 reads CASRRTSGVYNEQFF. The CDR3, as DNA: TGTGCCAGCAGGCGAACTAGCGGGGTGTACAATGAGCAGTTCTTC.

The chain employs TRBV6-1 and TRBJ1-1; a possible D gene is TRBD1 (5 bases). Germline V CDR1 and CDR2: MNHNS, SASEGT. CDR3 length: 14 amino acids. Deletions cut 2 bases from V and 5 bases from J, with 12 bases between. CDR3 DNA sequence: TGTGCCAGCAGTGAAAATCCAGGGAAGACTGAAGCTTTCTTT. Translation gives CASSENPGKTEAFF.

The V and J genes are TRBV28 and TRBJ2-7; tentative D call: TRBD2 (6 bases). Trimming took 2 bases from V and 4 from J, leaving 15 bases between them. Germline V gene lookup returns CDR1 MDHEN and CDR2 SYDVKM. CDR3 length: 15 amino acids. CDR3 region: CASSLRWGGQYEQYF. DNA for the CDR3: TGTGCCAGCAGTTTACGGTGGGGAGGTCAGTACGAGCAGTACTTC.

The chain couples TRBV6-1 to TRBJ2-5, with D maybe TRBD2 (5 bases). The J call is in doubt because the DNA end fits TRBJ2-7 better. This CDR3 is 11 amino acids long. Per the germline V gene, CDR1 is MNHNS and CDR2 is SASEGT. The CDR3, as DNA: TGTGCCAGCACGTCGGGGTTCGAGCAGTACTTC. Amino acid sequence: CASTSGFEQYF.

This clone occurred a few times. The chain carries TRBV15 and TRBJ2-7; the match to TRBD1 covers 9 bases. With V trimmed by 3 bases and J by 2 bases, 5 bases remained unmatched. The CDR3 length is 15 residues. CDR1 is LNHNV, CDR2 YYDKDF, per germline (reference sequence). The CDR3 region is CATSRDGTGTYEQYF. CDR3 in DNA: TGTGCCACCAGCAGGGATGGGACAGGGACCTACGAGCAGTACTTC.

The chain employs TRBV7-8 and TRBJ2-6; possible D gene TRBD1, 6 bases. Germline values: CDR1 SGHVS, CDR2 FQNEAQ. Trimming stripped 5 bases from V and 4 bases from J, with 21 bases between. This CDR3 spans 18 amino acids. This chain's CDR3 is CASSVDSFTSFGANVLTF. Written as DNA, the CDR3 is TGTGCCAGCAGCGTGGACAGCTTCACGTCTTTCGGGGCCAACGTCCTGACTTTC.

The J gene is TRBJ2-1, the V gene TRBV7-6; possible D gene TRBD2, 6 bases. The length of the CDR3 is 11 residues. V gave up 5 bases and J gave up 13 bases, with 12 bases separating them. Germline loops: CDR1 SGHVS, CDR2 FNYEAQ. The CDR3 reads CASSPGGTQFF. CDR3 nucleotides: TGTGCCAGCAGCCCCGGGGGTACACAGTTCTTC.

The rearrangement uses TRBV28 and TRBJ1-5, with 7 bases that match TRBD1. In germline, CDR1 is MDHEN, CDR2 SYDVKM. J was trimmed by 2 bases and V by 4 bases; bases with no gene match: 17. The CDR3 totals 19 residues. CDR3 nucleotide sequence: TGTGCCAGCAGTTCGGGTGAGGGACAGTGGCGCCCGGGCAATCAGCCCCAGCATTTT. Encoded protein: CASSSGEGQWRPGNQPQHF.

The chain links TRBV2 to TRBJ1-6; D unresolved. The V end was cut by 6 bases, the J end by 9 bases, with 6 bases between. CDR3 length: 11 residues. The germline V gene has CDR1 SNHLY and CDR2 FYNNEI. CDR3 sequence (DNA): TGTGCCAGCAGCCGGGGTTCACCCCTCCACTTT. Protein sequence: CASSRGSPLHF.

In this sample, this clone turned up once. This sequence joins TRBV15 and TRBJ1-3, with TRBD1 matching over 9 bases. Germline V gene sequence: CDR1 LNHNV, CDR2 YYDKDF (reference sequence). This CDR3 comprises 13 residues. V trimming: 3 bases; J trimming: 8 bases; junction bases outside the gene matches: 2. The CDR3 protein is CATSRDRGHTIYF. In DNA, the CDR3 is TGTGCCACCAGCAGGGACAGGGGTCACACCATATATTTT.

The chain joins TRBV5-5 to TRBJ2-2; TRBD1 aligns across 7 bases. J was trimmed by 5 bases and V by 0 bases; bases with no gene match: 13. The CDR3 spans 18 residues. Germline lookup yields CDR1 SGHKS and CDR2 YYEKEE (reference sequence). The DNA of the CDR3 is TGTGCCAGCAGCTTGGAAGGCCCGACAGGGTCGGAAACCGGGGAGCTGTTTTTT. Translated, it gives CASSLEGPTGSETGELFF. Filled out from reference TRBV5-5 and TRBJ2-2, the complete variable domain reads DAGVTQSPTHLIKTRGQQVTLRCSPISGHKSVSWYQQVLGQGPQFIFQYYEKEERGRGNFPDRFSARQFPNYSSELNVNALLLGDSALYLCASSLEGPTGSETGELFFGEGSRLTVL.